One sample yielded the 29 T cell receptor beta chains listed below, sequenced in a study of shared clonotypes between healthy human individuals. The method was immunoSEQ multiplex PCR; TCRdb's version includes in-frame clones alone and lacks a portion of them. The sample holds some 1,400,000 clones, 95% to 97% seen once. Sequenced input: naive CD4+ T cells sorted from blood. Described subset: CD45RA+ positively selected. These receptor sequences come from a man younger than 45 in good health.

V is TRBV2 and J is TRBJ2-5; D is unresolved. Germline-derived CDR1 and CDR2 are SNHLY and FYNNEI. V was cut by 7 bases and J by 1 base, with 7 bases left in between. There are 12 residues in the CDR3. The CDR3 DNA reads as TGTGCCAGCACAAGTCTCCAAGAGACCCAGTACTTC. Its translation is CASTSLQETQYF.

The chain uses TRBV7-6 and TRBJ2-1; 8 nucleotides line up with TRBD2. V shed 5 bases, J shed 2 bases, and the junction held 8 bases outside the gene matches. In germline, CDR1 is SGHVS, CDR2 FNYEAQ. The CDR3 totals 16 residues. The CDR3 region has the DNA TGTGCCAGCAGCACATTGACCGGGAGGGCCTACAATGAGCAGTTCTTC. This sequence encodes CASSTLTGRAYNEQFF. Drawing the rest from reference TRBV7-6 and TRBJ2-1, the complete variable domain is GAGVSQSPRYKVTKRGQDVALRCDPISGHVSLYWYRQALGQGPEFLTYFNYEAQQDKSGLPNDRFSAERPEGSISTLTIQRTEQRDSAMYRCASSTLTGRAYNEQFFGPGTRLTVL.

The J gene is TRBJ1-1, the V gene TRBV7-9; D is undetermined. Trimming left V 4 bases short and J 1 base short, with 13 bases between. The CDR3 has 15 amino acids. The germline V gene encodes CDR1 SEHNR and CDR2 FQNEAQ (reference sequence). CDR3 amino acids: CASSYLRLENTEAFF. CDR3 coding DNA: TGTGCCAGCAGCTACCTCAGACTGGAGAACACTGAAGCTTTCTTT.

V gene TRBV5-1 combines with J gene TRBJ1-6; weak D call: TRBD1 (5 bases). The CDR3 spans 14 residues. CDR1 is SGHRS, CDR2 YFSETQ, per germline. V lost 1 base to trimming and J lost 10 bases, with 12 bases between them. CDR3 DNA sequence: TGCGCCAGCAGCTTGAACCAGGGCCGATCACCCCTCCACTTT. Its translation: CASSLNQGRSPLHF.

This clone was counted a single time. The chain carries TRBV28 and TRBJ1-5; D unclear. The length of the CDR3 is 13 residues. Germline V lookup: CDR1 MDHEN, CDR2 SYDVKM. V was trimmed by 3 bases and J by 10 bases, leaving 13 bases between them. The DNA for the CDR3 is TGTGCCAGCAGTTTCCGGACGTTTGTACCCCAGCATTTT. Protein: CASSFRTFVPQHF.

The gene calls are TRBV19 and TRBJ2-5; D is unresolved. There are 11 residues in the CDR3. Trimming took off 3 bases at V and 4 bases at J, with 3 bases between the two ends. Germline V gene lookup returns CDR1 LNHDA and CDR2 SQIVND (reference sequence). The CDR3 DNA sequence: TGTGCCAGTAGTATGTCAGAGACCCAGTACTTC. Translated, it gives CASSMSETQYF.

V is TRBV6-6 and J is TRBJ2-3; D gene unclear. The CDR3 is made up of 12 amino acids. V lost 2 bases, J lost 5 bases, and 5 bases lay in between. The germline CDR1 and CDR2 sequences are MNHNY and SVGAGI (reference sequence). The CDR3 DNA follows: TGTGCCAGCAGTTACAGGGTAGATACGCAGTATTTT. Translating it yields CASSYRVDTQYF.

The chain has TRBV9 and TRBJ2-1; D gene ambiguous. Germline V lookup: CDR1 SGDLS, CDR2 YYNGEE. The V end was cut by 0 bases, the J end by 3 bases, with 7 bases between. The CDR3 is 14 amino acids. CDR3 sequence reads: CASSVGVGYNEQFF. The CDR3 region has the DNA TGTGCCAGCAGCGTAGGAGTTGGCTACAATGAGCAGTTCTTC. Combining the CDR3 with reference TRBV9 and TRBJ2-1 gives the whole variable domain DSGVTQTPKHLITATGQRVTLRCSPRSGDLSVYWYQQSLDQGLQFLIQYYNGEERAKGNILERFSAQQFPDLHSELNLSSLELGDSALYFCASSVGVGYNEQFFGPGTRLTVL.

V is TRBV6-6 and J is TRBJ1-5; D is possibly TRBD1 (5 bases). The germline CDR1 and CDR2 sequences are MNHNY and SVGAGI (reference sequence). The V end was cut by 6 bases, the J end by 4 bases, with 13 bases between. The CDR3 is 14 residues long. This CDR3 is CASRTGGGNQPQHF. Here the CDR3 DNA reads TGTGCCAGCAGGACGGGGGGAGGAAATCAGCCCCAGCATTTT.

The chain combines TRBV4-2 with TRBJ2-6; D not resolved. The germline gives CDR1 LGHNA, CDR2 YNFKEQ. The V gene lost 5 bases and the J gene lost 5 bases, with 22 bases spanning the gap. The CDR3 has 18 residues. The CDR3 region has the DNA TGTGCCAGCAGCTTGCATTGCAAAGTACAAAGTCGGGCCAACGTCCTGACTTTC. Translation gives CASSLHCKVQSRANVLTF.

The DNA for the CDR3 is TGTGCCAGCAGCCTACCTCCGGGACTAGCGGCCTACAATGAGCAGTTCTTC. Protein: CASSLPPGLAAYNEQFF. The V and J genes are TRBV5-4 and TRBJ2-1, with TRBD2 matching over 11 bases. The CDR3 extends over 17 amino acids. After removal of 4 bases from V and 2 bases from J, the junction contained 8 bases not matched to a gene. Germline V gene data show CDR1 as SGHNT and CDR2 as YYREEE (reference sequence).

The CDR3 DNA sequence: TGTGCCATCAGTGAGTCGTACAGGTCGGGACAGGGCCGCGGTGAGCAGTTCTTC. Protein: CAISESYRSGQGRGEQFF. This chain connects TRBV10-3 to TRBJ2-1; 9 nucleotides line up with TRBD1. The length of the CDR3 is 18 residues. V lost 0 bases to trimming and J lost 9 bases; unmatched junction nucleotides: 15. CDR1 and CDR2 from the germline V gene are ENHRY and SYGVKD.

This clone was found a few times. The chain recombines TRBV30 with TRBJ2-7; D unresolved. Trimming shortened V by 1 base and J by 3 bases, and 13 bases separated the two germline ends. Germline V CDR1 and CDR2: GTSNPN, SVGIG (reference sequence). The CDR3 loop spans 14 amino acids. CDR3 nucleotides: TGTGCCTGGAGTGCTACAGTGACTTTCTACGAGCAGTACTTC. Its translation is CAWSATVTFYEQYF.

On this clone itself: Within the sample, other DNA sequences also encode this same CDR3. The V and J genes are TRBV7-9 and TRBJ2-1; D not certain. The CDR3 sequence is 11 residues long. V lost 0 bases and J lost 9, with 3 bases in between. Germline lookup yields CDR1 SEHNR and CDR2 FQNEAQ (reference sequence). CDR3 nucleotide sequence: TGTGCCAGCAGCTTAGCGTCTGAGCAGTTCTTC. Its protein product is CASSLASEQFF.

The chain links TRBV7-9 to TRBJ1-2; D gene ambiguous. With 7 bases removed from V and 5 bases from J, the gap between germline ends came to 14 bases. Germline V gives CDR1 SEHNR, CDR2 FQNEAQ (reference sequence). This CDR3 contains 13 residues. The CDR3 sequence: CASTVSRDYGYTF. The CDR3 DNA follows: TGTGCCAGCACCGTGTCCCGTGATTATGGCTACACCTTC.

The V gene is TRBV19, the J gene TRBJ2-7; no clear D gene. CDR3 length equals 14 residues. CDR1 is LNHDA, CDR2 SQIVND, per germline (reference sequence). The ends were cut back, 4 bases at V and 0 bases at J, with 10 bases in the middle. The CDR3 sequence: CASSRTPSSYEQYF. In nucleotides, the CDR3 is TGTGCCAGTAGTAGGACCCCTAGCTCCTACGAGCAGTACTTC.

Regarding this clone: This sample includes further DNA sequences coding for the same CDR3. The chain has TRBV5-4 and TRBJ2-1, with TRBD1 matching 7 bases. V shed 0 bases, J shed 3 bases, and the junction held 0 bases outside the gene matches. Germline-derived CDR1 and CDR2 are SGHNT and YYREEE (reference sequence). This CDR3 is 14 amino acids long. The CDR3 nucleotides are TGTGCCAGCAGCTTGGACAGGGGCTACAATGAGCAGTTCTTC. Translation: CASSLDRGYNEQFF. The variable domain in full, completed from reference TRBV5-4 and TRBJ2-1, reads ETGVTQSPTHLIKTRGQQVTLRCSSQSGHNTVSWYQQALGQGPQFIFQYYREEENGRGNFPPRFSGLQFPNYSSELNVNALELDDSALYLCASSLDRGYNEQFFGPGTRLTVL.

The V gene is TRBV19, the J gene TRBJ2-1; D perhaps matches TRBD2 (5 bases). V was cut by 0 bases and J by 10 bases, with 10 bases left in between. From germline, CDR1 is LNHDA and CDR2 SQIVND (reference sequence). The CDR3 consists of 13 residues. In DNA, the CDR3 is TGTGCCAGTAGTATAGACCCGAGAGGGGAGCAGTTCTTC. Amino acids: CASSIDPRGEQFF.

J is TRBJ2-5 and V is TRBV2; weak D call: TRBD1 (6 bases). The V end was cut by 6 bases, the J end by 2 bases, with 16 bases between. There are 15 residues in the CDR3. Germline CDR1 and CDR2: SNHLY and FYNNEI. The CDR3, as DNA: TGTGCCAGCAGCTCCGATAGGGGGATTCAAGAGACCCAGTACTTC. Translation: CASSSDRGIQETQYF.

About this clone itself: A read error may produce the germline difference seen at one junction end. The chain employs TRBV27 and TRBJ2-7, with TRBD1 matching over 10 bases. Per germline, CDR1 MNHEY and CDR2 SMNVEV (reference sequence). The CDR3 sequence is 13 residues long. CDR3 DNA: TGTGACAGCAGGGGACAGGGGTCCCACGAGCAGTACTTC. The encoded protein is CDSRGQGSHEQYF.

The J gene is TRBJ1-1, the V gene TRBV29-1; no firm D call. Germline V CDR1 and CDR2: SQVTM, ANQGSEA. Trimming removed 0 bases at V and 0 bases at J, with 2 bases between. The length of the CDR3 is 12 residues. The CDR3 loop is CSVEDMNTEAFF. The CDR3 DNA reads as TGCAGCGTTGAAGATATGAACACTGAAGCTTTCTTT.

The chain combines TRBV2 with TRBJ2-5, with 8 bases identical to TRBD1. This CDR3 has 13 amino acids. Germline lookup yields CDR1 SNHLY and CDR2 FYNNEI. V was clipped by 5 bases and J by 1 base; unmatched bases: 0. CDR3 sequence reads: CASSTGGQETQYF. DNA of the CDR3: TGTGCCAGCAGTACAGGGGGCCAAGAGACCCAGTACTTC.

The chain links TRBV7-8 to TRBJ2-7, with D perhaps TRBD1 or TRBD2 (5 bases each). Germline assignment: CDR1 SGHVS and CDR2 FQNEAQ. V was trimmed by 4 bases and J by 5 bases, leaving 21 bases between them. The CDR3 loop spans 16 amino acids. CDR3 residues: CASSSTLGRGFDEQYF. In DNA form, the CDR3 reads TGTGCCAGCAGCTCCACCCTTGGTCGGGGCTTTGACGAGCAGTACTTC.

The J gene is TRBJ2-2, the V gene TRBV19; D may correspond to TRBD1 or TRBD2 (5 bases each). Trimming shortened V by 9 bases and J by 6 bases, and 23 bases separated the two germline ends. CDR3 length: 16 amino acids. Germline V CDR1 and CDR2: LNHDA, SQIVND (reference sequence). The CDR3 sequence: CASYASLGVKAGELFF. DNA of the CDR3: TGTGCCAGCTACGCCTCTCTGGGGGTTAAGGCCGGGGAGCTGTTTTTT.

The genes are TRBV5-4 and TRBJ2-5; TRBD2 matches at 11 bases. Germline-derived CDR1 and CDR2 are SGHNT and YYREEE (reference sequence). CDR3 length: 17 amino acids. Trimming cost V 4 bases and J 5 bases; bases outside gene matches: 13. CDR3 sequence reads: CASSPQGLAEGRETQYF. DNA of the CDR3: TGTGCCAGCAGCCCGCAGGGACTAGCGGAGGGCCGCGAGACCCAGTACTTC.

The J gene is TRBJ1-5, the V gene TRBV19; TRBD1 is a possible D gene (5 bases). CDR1 is LNHDA, CDR2 SQIVND, per germline (reference sequence). V lost 6 bases and J 6 bases, leaving 18 bases between the germline ends. The CDR3 contains 15 residues. The CDR3 region has the DNA TGTGCCAGTAGCCCGACACAGCCGAGGGGTCAGCCCCAGCATTTT. Protein sequence: CASSPTQPRGQPQHF. Variable domain in full (rest from reference TRBV19 and TRBJ1-5): DGGITQSPKYLFRKEGQNVTLSCEQNLNHDAMYWYRQDPGQGLRLIYYSQIVNDFQKGDIAEGYSVSREKKESFPLTVTSAQKNPTAFYLCASSPTQPRGQPQHFGDGTRLSIL.

The genes are TRBV2 and TRBJ2-1, with 9 bases lining up with TRBD2. CDR3 length: 14 amino acids. Germline V CDR1 and CDR2: SNHLY, FYNNEI. The V gene end was trimmed by 7 bases and the J gene end by 2 bases; junction bases not matched to a gene: 3. In DNA form, the CDR3 reads TGTGCCAGCAAAGAGCGGGAGGCCTACAATGAGCAGTTCTTC. Translating it yields CASKEREAYNEQFF.

This rearrangement joins TRBV5-6 to TRBJ1-4, with D unclear. V gave up 3 bases and J gave up 3 bases, with 12 bases separating them. Germline V gives CDR1 SGHDT, CDR2 YYEEEE. This CDR3 has 15 amino acids. The CDR3: CASSSFRMANEKLFF. The CDR3 DNA sequence: TGTGCCAGCAGCTCATTCAGGATGGCTAATGAAAAACTGTTTTTT.

The chain employs TRBV2 and TRBJ1-1; weak D call: TRBD1 (5 bases). Trimming pared 7 bases from V and 0 bases from J, leaving 12 bases between. The CDR3 loop spans 14 amino acids. Germline CDR1 reads SNHLY; CDR2 reads FYNNEI. CDR3 in amino acids: CASNRGIMNTEAFF. DNA of the CDR3: TGTGCCAGCAACCGGGGGATAATGAACACTGAAGCTTTCTTT.